These 9 T cell receptor beta chains came from one sample sequenced in a study. Method: immunoSEQ multiplex PCR; TCRdb's copy keeps in-frame clones and lacks some. The sample includes 60,000 to 75,000 clones, around 93% of them seen just once. The sample consisted of PBMCs. The receptor set was obtained from a man between 40 and 49 years old with rheumatoid arthritis.

The chain has TRBV2 and TRBJ2-7; 12 nucleotides align to TRBD2. This CDR3 has 15 residues. CDR1 is SNHLY, CDR2 FYNNEI, per germline. The J segment lost 2 bases and the V segment lost 7 bases, leaving 6 bases of the junction unmatched. CDR3 nucleotides: TGTGCCAGCAACCCTGGACTAGCGGGGACCTACGAGCAGTACTTC. It is translated as CASNPGLAGTYEQYF.

The CDR3 region is CASSLAPDPWEPQHF. The CDR3 DNA is TGTGCCAGCAGCCTGGCCCCGGATCCCTGGGAGCCCCAGCATTTT. The chain is built from TRBV5-5 and TRBJ1-5; D gene uncertain. CDR1 and CDR2 from the germline V gene are SGHKS and YYEKEE (reference sequence). The V and J ends lost 4 bases and 8 bases respectively, with 19 bases between them. The CDR3 contains 15 residues.

This clone turned up a few times. The chain is built from TRBV6-5 and TRBJ1-1, with unresolved D. Germline CDR1 MNHEY, CDR2 SVGAGI. CDR3 length: 13 residues. Trimming took 2 bases from V and 10 from J, leaving 14 bases between them. The CDR3: CASSYAGLGVAFF. The DNA of the CDR3 is TGTGCCAGCAGTTACGCCGGGCTGGGAGTAGCTTTCTTT.

This chain uses TRBV11-2 with TRBJ2-3; D unclear. The CDR3 is 13 residues long. Trimming stripped 4 bases from V and 4 bases from J, with 9 bases between. CDR1 SGHAT and CDR2 FQNNGV come from the germline V gene. The DNA of the CDR3 is TGTGCCAGCAGCTCCCCGTGGGCAGATACGCAGTATTTT. Amino acids: CASSSPWADTQYF.

The CDR3 DNA reads as TGTGCCAGCAGCCGCCCGGACAGGGGATACGAGCAGTACTTC. It encodes CASSRPDRGYEQYF. The V and J genes are TRBV3-1 (or the pseudogene TRBV3-2) and TRBJ2-7, with 9 bases identical to TRBD1. The CDR3 has 14 residues. The trim removed 4 bases at V and 4 bases at J, leaving 5 bases unmatched. CDR1 LGHDT and CDR2 YNNKEL come from the germline V gene (reference sequence).

This chain connects TRBV18 to TRBJ2-3; 13 bases are shared with TRBD2. V trimming: 3 bases; J trimming: 3 bases; junction bases outside the gene matches: 3. CDR1 and CDR2 (germline): KGHSH, LQKENI. This CDR3 spans 16 amino acids. The CDR3 loop reads CASSPLGLAGTDTQYF. CDR3 nucleotides: TGTGCCAGCTCACCTCTGGGACTAGCGGGGACAGATACGCAGTATTTT.

The chain has TRBV24-1 and TRBJ2-5, with 8 bases aligning to TRBD1. Germline loops: CDR1 KGHDR, CDR2 SFDVKD. The CDR3 has 15 amino acids. The ends lost 4 bases at V and 7 bases at J; junction bases unmatched: 10. The CDR3 protein is CATSDPRGQEWTQYF. CDR3 DNA: TGTGCCACCAGTGACCCCCGGGGACAGGAGTGGACCCAGTACTTC.

The rearrangement uses TRBV27 and TRBJ1-6; weak D call: TRBD1 (5 bases). The CDR3 has 14 amino acids. Germline lookup yields CDR1 MNHEY and CDR2 SMNVEV (reference sequence). Trimming cost V 8 bases and J 7 bases, with 15 bases left between them. The CDR3 loop reads CASAVNGGNSPLHF. The CDR3 DNA is TGTGCCAGCGCTGTCAACGGGGGGAATTCACCCCTCCACTTT.

The CDR3: CASSLIESAEAFF. The CDR3 region has the DNA TGTGCCAGCAGCTTAATAGAGTCAGCCGAAGCTTTCTTT. The chain combines TRBV7-3 with TRBJ1-1; no definite D call. The CDR3 sequence is 13 residues long. Trimming took off 1 base at V and 8 bases at J, with 11 bases between the two ends. Germline V CDR1 and CDR2: SGHTA, FQGTGA.